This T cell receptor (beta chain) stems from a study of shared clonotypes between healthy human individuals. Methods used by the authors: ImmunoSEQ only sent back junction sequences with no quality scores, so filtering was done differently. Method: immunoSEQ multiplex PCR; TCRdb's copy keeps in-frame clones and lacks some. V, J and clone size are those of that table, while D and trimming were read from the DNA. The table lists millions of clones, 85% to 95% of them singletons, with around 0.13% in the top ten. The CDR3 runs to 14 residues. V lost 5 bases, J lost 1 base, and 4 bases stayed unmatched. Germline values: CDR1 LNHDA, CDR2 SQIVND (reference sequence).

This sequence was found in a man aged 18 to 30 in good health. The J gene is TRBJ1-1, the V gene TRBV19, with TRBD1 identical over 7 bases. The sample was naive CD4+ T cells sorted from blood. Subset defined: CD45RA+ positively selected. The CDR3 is CASSQGGQNTEAFF. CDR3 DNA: TGTGCCAGTAGTCAGGGGGGCCAGAACACTGAAGCTTTCTTT.